The TCR beta chain described here comes from a study of blood T cell repertoires in COVID-19. The germline gives CDR1 LNHDA, CDR2 SQIVND (reference sequence). The CDR3 spans 18 residues. V lost 4 bases and J lost 3; bases outside the gene matches: 17. TCRdb's copy holds only in-frame clones and misses some; the assay was immunoSEQ multiplex PCR. The sample has about 45,000 clones; about nine tenths are singletons. This clonotype was sampled from a man aged 65 to 85 with active COVID-19. The sample taken for sequencing was peripheral blood. The chain joins TRBV19 to TRBJ2-7, with 8 bases aligning to TRBD2. In DNA form, the CDR3 reads TGTGCCAGTAGTACCAAGCCCTTTTCCAGCGGGAGTAGCTACGAGCAGTACTTC. Amino acids: CASSTKPFSSGSSYEQYF. Full variable domain (remainder filled in from reference TRBV19 and TRBJ2-7): DGGITQSPKYLFRKEGQNVTLSCEQNLNHDAMYWYRQDPGQGLRLIYYSQIVNDFQKGDIAEGYSVSREKKESFPLTVTSAQKNPTAFYLCASSTKPFSSGSSYEQYFGPGTRLTVT.